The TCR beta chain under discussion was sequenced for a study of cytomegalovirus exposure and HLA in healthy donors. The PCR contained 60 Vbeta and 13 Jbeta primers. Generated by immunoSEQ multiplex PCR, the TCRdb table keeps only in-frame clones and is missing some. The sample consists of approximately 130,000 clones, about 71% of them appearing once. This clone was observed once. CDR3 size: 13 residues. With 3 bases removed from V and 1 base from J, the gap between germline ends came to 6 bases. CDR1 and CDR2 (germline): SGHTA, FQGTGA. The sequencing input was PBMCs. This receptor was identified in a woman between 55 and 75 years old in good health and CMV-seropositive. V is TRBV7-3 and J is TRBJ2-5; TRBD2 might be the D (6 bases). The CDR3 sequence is CASSLGLQETQYF. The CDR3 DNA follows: TGTGCCAGCAGCTTGGGACTCCAAGAGACCCAGTACTTC.